The present TCR beta chain was sequenced within a study of blood T cells in healthy people across ages. Study as a whole: About one barcoded beta molecule per two T cells was the capture yield of template switching. Notes on the study in general: Investigators viewed diversity estimates from one million T cells as underestimates, the study reported. Not knowing donor CMV status may have confounded expanded clonotype changes.

For the second PCR, which ran for about 7 to 12 cycles, a sample-barcoded 5' primer and a J-beta primer mix were used. A single record per CDR3 protein comes from TCRdb applying MiXCR to the 5' RACE reads. The table has roughly 800,000 distinct CDR3 sequences, 58% seen once. With 1 base clipped from V and 0 bases from J, the junction kept 6 bases outside the gene matches. CDR3 length: 17 amino acids. Germline loops: CDR1 MNHNS, CDR2 SASEGT. About this clonotype itself: Antigen unknown.

The rearrangement uses TRBV6-1 and TRBJ1-3, with 7 bases lining up with TRBD1. The receptor was isolated from a man aged 30-40 years in good health. The material sequenced was blood. The CDR3 region has the DNA TGTGCCAGCAGTGAAGTTTACAGGGGATCCTCTGGAAACACCATATATTTT. Protein product: CASSEVYRGSSGNTIYF.